This section outlines one TCR beta chain sequence together with its context. No cognate antigen has been identified for it. Qualities for individual bases were not recorded, and no much larger clone is one base off. The data originate from a study of blood T cell repertoires in COVID-19 (dated by TCRdb to between 2020 and 2021). With respect to the entire study: Collaborator samples came from the United States, Italy and Spain and covered acute and convalescent phases of COVID-19. The repertoires were made available in a free public database intended to serve as a resource for research on the immune response to SARS-CoV-2. The prospective study material was composed of cDNA or gDNA derived from T cells, B-cell-depleted T cells, or PBMCs. The dataset comprised deeply sampled blood TCRbeta repertoires from subjects exposed to, actively infected with, or recovered from COVID-19. Where available, HLA class I and class II types were obtained from metadata supplied by the sample provider rather than from assay-based typing. The samples were drawn from two sources: the first 160 participants of the ongoing ImmuneRACE study, and 1,200 or so subjects contributed by 6 global collaborators. Sample metadata almost always included a de-identified subject ID, COVID-19 status, age in years and sex. The investigation overall reported the following: The quantity of clinical and demographic metadata differed by source and by participant and was supplied without curation.

TCRbeta CDR3 regions were amplified from genomic DNA using the immunoSEQ Assay, a bias-controlled multiplex PCR. The published analysis was carried out like this. The number of nucleated cells in each sample was estimated from the amplification of reference gene primers within the assay. Sequence reads were collapsed and filtered to measure the absolute abundance of every unique TCRbeta CDR3 rearrangement. For each sample, productive Simpson clonality was calculated as the square root of Simpson's diversity index across productive rearrangements. In its TCRdb copy, this immuneACCESS table keeps in-frame sequences only and misses some clones. Where compared with another copy, unresolved V genes explain less than half of these, and the others have no known cause. That table furnishes V, J and clone size, whereas the DNA furnished D and trimming. The sample table shows about 250,000 clones, and about 83% are seen once. The top ten hold about 9% of the sample.

The CDR3 holds 14 amino acids from the cysteine to the phenylalanine. The only DNA kept is the CDR3, 42 bases in frame from the first base. The collaborating institutions used their own protocols to collect whole blood in K2EDTA tubes. Collaborator samples were shipped for TCRbeta analysis as frozen whole blood, isolated PBMCs, or DNA extracted from either sample type. The chain links TRBV21-1 with TRBJ2-2; TRBD2, the table's D call, was not compared with the DNA. TRBV21-1 is an annotated pseudogene. The specimen was peripheral blood. This clonotype was obtained from a man in his forties with active or convalescent COVID-19. CDR3 sequence: CASSRDLNTGELFF. The bases are TGTGCCAGCAGCCGGGATCTGAACACCGGGGAGCTGTTTTTT.